Each of the 23 T cell receptor beta chains below was sequenced from the same sample in a study of T cells in Graves' hyperthyroidism and ophthalmopathy. The CDR3 regions of TCR beta were amplified from RNA transcripts. With the HTBI primer set, the TCR CDR3 went through a first round of RT-PCR. One entry per CDR3 protein results from TCRdb running MiXCR on the multiplex PCR reads. Of around 600,000 distinct CDR3 sequences in the sample, approximately 15% were seen once. The material sequenced was blood. These receptors all stem from a woman in her forties or fifties with Graves' ophthalmopathy.

This clonotype was seen repeatedly, ten times or more. The chain recombines TRBV19 with TRBJ2-5, with 7 bases identical to TRBD2. This CDR3 has 14 amino acids. In germline, CDR1 is LNHDA, CDR2 SQIVND (reference sequence). Trimming at V came to 3 bases and at J to 5 bases, leaving 6 bases not matched to a gene. The CDR3 is CASSIRDYAETQYF. Here the CDR3 DNA reads TGTGCCAGTAGTATTCGGGACTACGCGGAGACCCAGTACTTC.

There are many counts of this clonotype. The rearrangement links TRBV7-2 to TRBJ2-3, with D possibly being TRBD1 or TRBD2 (7 bases each). Trimming cost V 5 bases and J 0 bases, with 24 bases left between them. In germline, CDR1 is SGHTA, CDR2 FQGNSA. CDR3 length: 19 amino acids. This CDR3 is CASSGRQGGGGRSTDTQYF. DNA of the CDR3: TGTGCCAGCAGCGGCCGACAGGGAGGGGGTGGCCGAAGCACAGATACGCAGTATTTT.

This clonotype was counted many times. The chain is built from TRBV30 and TRBJ1-1; perhaps TRBD1 as D (6 bases). V dropped 3 bases and J dropped 1 base, with 12 bases sitting between them. Looked up from germline, CDR1 is GTSNPN and CDR2 is SVGIG (reference sequence). This CDR3 is 14 amino acids long. The CDR3 loop is CAWSLWGRNTEAFF. CDR3 bases: TGTGCCTGGAGCTTGTGGGGGCGGAACACTGAAGCTTTCTTT.

This clonotype was recorded many times. The chain employs TRBV7-2 and TRBJ2-1, with D tentatively TRBD2 (6 bases). Germline loops: CDR1 SGHTA, CDR2 FQGNSA. Trimming shortened V by 3 bases and J by 4 bases, and 13 bases separated the two germline ends. This CDR3 comprises 15 residues. The CDR3 sequence: CASSFSSGSYNEQFF. CDR3 coding DNA: TGTGCCAGCAGCTTTTCCAGCGGGTCATACAATGAGCAGTTCTTC.

This clonotype was counted ten times or more. J is TRBJ1-2 and V is TRBV27; D is uncertain. This CDR3 comprises 13 residues. Germline V gene data show CDR1 as MNHEY and CDR2 as SMNVEV (reference sequence). V lost 7 bases and J lost 2, with 11 bases in between. CDR3 in DNA: TGTGCCAGCAAACTACGGGGAAACTATGGCTACACCTTC. Its translation: CASKLRGNYGYTF.

The J gene is TRBJ2-7, the V gene TRBV20-1, with D perhaps TRBD2 (6 bases). Germline-derived CDR1 and CDR2 are DFQATT and SNEGSKA (reference sequence). The CDR3 is made up of 13 amino acids. V was clipped by 3 bases and J by 7 bases, with 16 bases between them. The CDR3 is CSASGRVPSEQYF. In DNA, the CDR3 is TGCAGTGCTAGCGGGAGAGTGCCTTCTGAGCAGTACTTC.

The chain carries TRBV10-3 and TRBJ2-1; TRBD2 matches 9 bases. V gave up 4 bases and J gave up 8 bases; unmatched junction bases: 9. The CDR3 has 15 amino acids. Germline assignment: CDR1 ENHRY and CDR2 SYGVKD. CDR3 nucleotides: TGTGCCATCAGTGGCATAGCGGGAGCGGGGTATGAGCAGTTCTTC. Its protein product is CAISGIAGAGYEQFF.

This rearrangement joins TRBV7-2 to TRBJ2-5; perhaps TRBD1 as D (5 bases). CDR1 is SGHTA and CDR2 is FQGNSA in the germline V gene. V lost 4 bases and J 3 bases, leaving 12 bases between the germline ends. The CDR3 contains 14 residues. CDR3 nucleotides: TGTGCCAGCAGCTCCGGACATACTAAAGAGACCCAGTACTTC. It is translated as CASSSGHTKETQYF.

The sample holds many counts of this clonotype. This chain links TRBV7-8 with TRBJ2-7; 10 bases match TRBD1. CDR3 length: 16 residues. The V gene's germline CDR1 is SGHVS and CDR2 FQNEAQ. The V gene end was trimmed by 2 bases and the J gene end by 2 bases; junction bases not matched to a gene: 6. The CDR3 here is CASSLRRQGAPYEQYF. The CDR3 nucleotides are TGTGCCAGCAGCTTAAGGAGACAGGGGGCTCCCTACGAGCAGTACTTC.

Points on this clonotype: A read error may explain this, as a much larger clone is one base away. The chain employs TRBV15 and TRBJ2-3, with TRBD2 matching over 9 bases. Germline V lookup: CDR1 LNHNV, CDR2 YYDKDF (reference sequence). The CDR3 has 16 amino acids. CDR3 protein: CAISRGVAGDTDTQYF. The CDR3 region has the DNA TGTGCCATCAGCAGAGGAGTAGCGGGAGATACAGATACGCAGTATTTT.

This clonotype was seen repeatedly, ten times or more. The chain couples TRBV6-1 to TRBJ2-7; 11 positions match TRBD1. This CDR3 comprises 14 residues. J lost 4 bases, V lost 6 bases, and 5 bases had no gene match. Per the germline V gene, CDR1 is MNHNS and CDR2 is SASEGT. For the CDR3, the DNA is TGTGCCAGCAGCGTGGGACAGGGGGTGTACGAGCAGTACTTC. Protein product: CASSVGQGVYEQYF.

Concerning this clonotype itself: This may be a read error, as it is one base from a much larger clone. The genes are TRBV30 and TRBJ2-7; 7 positions agree with TRBD1. The CDR3 spans 16 residues. Germline V lookup: CDR1 GTSNPN, CDR2 SVGIG (reference sequence). Here the CDR3 reads CARSDPDRAPLNEQYF. The CDR3 nucleotides are TGTGCCCGGAGTGACCCCGACAGGGCGCCCCTCAACGAGCAGTACTTC.

This clonotype showed up many times. The chain carries TRBV7-2 and TRBJ1-2; D uncertain. This CDR3 has 16 amino acids. Trimming pared 5 bases from V and 3 bases from J, leaving 19 bases between. Germline V lookup: CDR1 SGHTA, CDR2 FQGNSA. As DNA, the CDR3 is TGTGCCAGCAGCCCCCGTGAGGTGGGTCGGGACTATGGCTACACCTTC. This encodes CASSPREVGRDYGYTF.

At least ten counts were recorded for this clonotype. The chain joins TRBV20-1 to TRBJ2-1, with TRBD2 matching 12 bases. CDR1 is DFQATT and CDR2 is SNEGSKA in the germline V gene (reference sequence). This CDR3 spans 14 amino acids. V trimming: 4 bases; J trimming: 7 bases; junction bases outside the gene matches: 5. In nucleotides, the CDR3 is TGCAGTGCTAATCCTAGCGGGAGGGGGAATGAGCAGTTCTTC. Amino acid sequence: CSANPSGRGNEQFF.

This clonotype was seen more than once but under ten times. The CDR3, as DNA: TGTGCCAGTAGTATTCGCAGGGCTGATGGCTACACCTTC. It specifies CASSIRRADGYTF. V and J are TRBV19 and TRBJ1-2; maybe TRBD1 (5 bases). The germline CDR1 and CDR2 sequences are LNHDA and SQIVND (reference sequence). Trimming removed 3 bases at V and 6 bases at J, with 11 bases between. The CDR3 contains 13 residues.

The rearrangement uses TRBV5-5 and TRBJ1-1, with D possibly matching TRBD1 (6 bases). The ends were cut back, 1 base at V and 3 bases at J, with 13 bases in the middle. Germline V gene lookup returns CDR1 SGHKS and CDR2 YYEKEE (reference sequence). The CDR3 has 15 residues. CDR3 coding DNA: TGTGCCAGCAGCTTGCAGGGGTGGGGGGACACTGAAGCTTTCTTT. This sequence encodes CASSLQGWGDTEAFF. The whole variable domain, filled in from reference TRBV5-5 and TRBJ1-1, reads DAGVTQSPTHLIKTRGQQVTLRCSPISGHKSVSWYQQVLGQGPQFIFQYYEKEERGRGNFPDRFSARQFPNYSSELNVNALLLGDSALYLCASSLQGWGDTEAFFGQGTRLTVV.

The chain couples TRBV15 to TRBJ2-7; no firm D call. CDR3 length equals 14 residues. Germline-derived CDR1 and CDR2 are LNHNV and YYDKDF (reference sequence). With 1 base removed from V and 3 bases from J, the gap between germline ends came to 10 bases. The CDR3 DNA is TGTGCCACCAGCAGAGTGGGGTCGAACTACGAGCAGTACTTC. Protein: CATSRVGSNYEQYF.

Ten or more counts support this clonotype. The CDR3 DNA reads TGCGCCAGCAGCTTGGCCCCAGGACAGGACTACTATGGCTACACCTTC. Encoded protein: CASSLAPGQDYYGYTF. J is TRBJ1-2 and V is TRBV5-1; TRBD1 matches at 7 bases. V trimming: 0 bases; J trimming: 3 bases; junction bases outside the gene matches: 8. This CDR3 has 16 residues. CDR1 SGHRS and CDR2 YFSETQ come from the germline V gene. Based on the CDR3 plus reference TRBV5-1 and TRBJ1-2, the full variable domain is KAGVTQTPRYLIKTRGQQVTLSCSPISGHRSVSWYQQTPGQGLQFLFEYFSETQRNKGNFPGRFSGRQFSNSRSEMNVSTLELGDSALYLCASSLAPGQDYYGYTFGSGTRLTVV.

This clonotype was recorded many times. V usage is TRBV6-1 and J usage is TRBJ1-1; D ambiguous. From germline, CDR1 is MNHNS and CDR2 SASEGT. The CDR3 is 13 amino acids. Trimming removed 3 bases at V and 11 bases at J, with 16 bases between. As DNA, the CDR3 is TGTGCCAGCAGTGATTTCTTGATAATAACGGCTTTCTTT. Residues: CASSDFLIITAFF.

This clonotype was recorded at least ten times. A junction boundary mismatches the germline segment, possibly from a read error. The chain links TRBV13 to TRBJ2-7, with 8 bases lining up with TRBD1. This CDR3 has 14 residues. Germline V CDR1 and CDR2: PRHDT, FYEKMQ (reference sequence). CDR3 DNA: TGTGCCAGCAGCACACGGGACAGGTCCTCCGAGCAGTACTTC. Encoded protein: CASSTRDRSSEQYF.

The table lists this clonotype with many counts. The V call is TRBV28, the J call TRBJ1-2; maybe TRBD1 (5 bases). Germline V lookup: CDR1 MDHEN, CDR2 SYDVKM. V shed 1 base and J shed 4 bases, with 13 bases lying between them. CDR3 length equals 15 residues. The CDR3 loop is CASSLSAAGGYGYTF. CDR3 DNA sequence: TGTGCCAGCAGTTTATCGGCCGCGGGGGGCTATGGCTACACCTTC.

This clonotype came up a few times. The chain links TRBV7-2 to TRBJ2-1; 11 nucleotides align to TRBD1. The CDR3 is 14 residues long. Unmatched junction bases numbered 5, after V lost 5 bases and J lost 8 bases. Germline assignment: CDR1 SGHTA and CDR2 FQGNSA. The CDR3 sequence: CASSTDRGRDEQFF. The CDR3 DNA follows: TGTGCCAGCAGCACGGACAGGGGGCGGGATGAGCAGTTCTTC.

A remark on this clonotype: Since a much larger clone is just one base distant, this may be a read error. The chain links TRBV6-9 to TRBJ1-5, with 7 bases that match TRBD1. Germline V gene data show CDR1 as MNHGY and CDR2 as SVAAGI. The junction had 7 bases not matched to a gene; V was cut back by 4 bases and J by 4 bases. There are 15 residues in the CDR3. DNA of the CDR3: TGTGCCAGCAGTTCCGCAGGGGGGAGAAATCAGCCCCAGCATTTT. It codes for CASSSAGGRNQPQHF.